The 25 T cell receptor beta chains listed next were all sequenced from one sample in a study of T cell responses to AZD1222 COVID-19 vaccine. TCRdb's table, derived via immunoSEQ multiplex PCR, lists solely in-frame clones and lacks some. This repertoire shows 95,000 or so clones, roughly 92% found once; its top ten account for around 8.6%. The starting material was peripheral blood, obtained 28 days after the second AZD1222 dose. The receptors stem from an adult who received the AZD1222 COVID-19 vaccine.

The CDR3 region has the DNA TGTGCCAGCAGCTCGGACAGAATCTACGAGCAGTACTTC. Protein: CASSSDRIYEQYF. V is TRBV7-8 and J is TRBJ2-7, with a weak D call TRBD1 (6 bases). From germline, CDR1 is SGHVS and CDR2 FQNEAQ. V was pared by 4 bases and J by 3 bases, with 10 bases between. This CDR3 is built from 13 residues.

This chain uses TRBV9 with TRBJ1-3; D unclear. The CDR3 length is 16 residues. Trimming left V 1 base short and J 0 bases short, with 11 bases between. The germline V gene encodes CDR1 SGDLS and CDR2 YYNGEE. The CDR3 DNA is TGTGCCAGCAGCGTAACGCCGACGCGCTCTGGAAACACCATATATTTT. Translating it yields CASSVTPTRSGNTIYF.

J is TRBJ1-2 and V is TRBV5-1; perhaps TRBD1 as D (5 bases). This CDR3 is 14 amino acids long. V was pared by 4 bases and J by 8 bases, with 18 bases between. Germline assignment: CDR1 SGHRS and CDR2 YFSETQ. This chain's CDR3 is CASSPPVGGEGYTF. Written as DNA, the CDR3 is TGCGCCAGCAGCCCCCCCGTGGGGGGGGAGGGCTACACCTTC.

As regards this clone: A read error likely explains this, since a far larger clone differs by one base. The CDR3 region is CASSHDGETGVRPQHF. As DNA, the CDR3 is TGTGCCAGCAGCCATGATGGTGAGACAGGGGTCCGGCCCCAGCATTTT. The genes are TRBV4-2 and TRBJ1-5; 8 bases fit TRBD1. V lost 3 bases and J lost 9; bases outside the gene matches: 13. The CDR3 totals 16 residues. Per germline, CDR1 LGHNA and CDR2 YNFKEQ.

The rearrangement joins TRBV7-9 to TRBJ1-1; no clear D gene. The CDR3 consists of 12 residues. CDR1 and CDR2 (germline): SEHNR, FQNEAQ (reference sequence). V was pared by 5 bases and J by 3 bases, with 7 bases between. CDR3 region: CASSRGYTEAFF. In DNA form, the CDR3 reads TGTGCCAGCAGCCGTGGGTACACTGAAGCTTTCTTT.

The chain employs TRBV28 and TRBJ1-5; a possible D gene is TRBD1 (5 bases). Trimming took 5 bases from V and 2 from J, leaving 16 bases between them. Germline V gene lookup returns CDR1 MDHEN and CDR2 SYDVKM. The CDR3 sequence is 16 residues long. The CDR3 region is CASSVLRADRNQPQHF. The DNA of the CDR3 is TGTGCCAGCAGTGTACTCAGGGCTGATCGCAATCAGCCCCAGCATTTT.

The chain combines TRBV9 with TRBJ1-6; possibly TRBD1 for D (5 bases). This CDR3 spans 12 amino acids. CDR1 SGDLS and CDR2 YYNGEE come from the germline V gene. V lost 4 bases to trimming and J lost 11 bases, with 10 bases between them. The CDR3 is CASSLSGPPLHF. CDR3 nucleotide sequence: TGTGCCAGCAGCTTGTCAGGGCCACCCCTCCACTTT. The whole variable domain, remainder taken from reference TRBV9 and TRBJ1-6, is DSGVTQTPKHLITATGQRVTLRCSPRSGDLSVYWYQQSLDQGLQFLIQYYNGEERAKGNILERFSAQQFPDLHSELNLSSLELGDSALYFCASSLSGPPLHFGNGTRLTVT.

The V and J genes are TRBV7-8 and TRBJ2-1; 12 bases align to TRBD2. CDR3 length: 21 amino acids. V trimming: 5 bases; J trimming: 0 bases; junction bases outside the gene matches: 17. Germline lookup yields CDR1 SGHVS and CDR2 FQNEAQ. The CDR3 region is CASSAPQGLAGRSVSYNEQFF. In DNA, the CDR3 is TGTGCCAGCAGCGCACCGCAGGGACTAGCGGGTCGAAGCGTCTCCTACAATGAGCAGTTCTTC.

In its sample, this clone was seen once. The V call is TRBV27, the J call TRBJ2-7; D remains ambiguous. Germline-derived CDR1 and CDR2 are MNHEY and SMNVEV (reference sequence). The CDR3 runs 12 residues. V was clipped by 6 bases and J by 7 bases, with 13 bases between them. The CDR3 DNA sequence: TGTGCCAGCAGCTCCCTTGGGCGGGAGCAGTACTTC. It encodes CASSSLGREQYF.

The chain joins TRBV9 to TRBJ2-2; D might be TRBD1 (5 bases). The CDR3 is made up of 16 amino acids. Germline V CDR1 and CDR2: SGDLS, YYNGEE. Trimming took 1 base from V and 0 from J, leaving 10 bases between them. CDR3 nucleotide sequence: TGTGCCAGCAGCGTAAATCAGGGCCCGAACACCGGGGAGCTGTTTTTT. Protein sequence: CASSVNQGPNTGELFF.

The CDR3 is CASSEEGFEPQHF. In DNA, the CDR3 is TGTGCCAGCAGTGAGGAGGGGTTTGAGCCCCAGCATTTT. The chain is built from TRBV2 and TRBJ1-5, with D possibly being TRBD1 (5 bases). The CDR3 covers 13 residues. Trimming removed 3 bases from V and 8 bases from J, with 11 bases in between. Germline lookup yields CDR1 SNHLY and CDR2 FYNNEI.

The chain links TRBV6-5 to TRBJ1-1, with D hard to call. The CDR3 is 13 amino acids. Deletions cut 5 bases from V and 5 bases from J, with 12 bases between. CDR1 is MNHEY, CDR2 SVGAGI, per germline. CDR3 region: CASSNLPRTEAFF. Here the CDR3 DNA reads TGTGCCAGCAGTAACCTACCGAGAACTGAAGCTTTCTTT.

The chain recombines TRBV5-4 with TRBJ1-6; a weak D match, TRBD1 (6 bases). V lost 0 bases and J 9 bases, leaving 10 bases between the germline ends. Per germline, CDR1 SGHNT and CDR2 YYREEE (reference sequence). The CDR3 is made up of 14 amino acids. CDR3 residues: CASSLGQVTSPLHF. CDR3 DNA sequence: TGTGCCAGCAGCTTGGGACAGGTGACTTCACCCCTCCACTTT.

The genes are TRBV24-1 and TRBJ1-2, with 10 bases identical to TRBD1. CDR3 length: 17 residues. CDR1 and CDR2 from the germline V gene are KGHDR and SFDVKD. V shed 2 bases, J shed 8 bases, and the junction held 13 bases outside the gene matches. CDR3 nucleotides: TGTGCCACCAGTGATTCCGGGACAGGGGACGCCTTGAAGGGCTACACCTTC. This codes for CATSDSGTGDALKGYTF.

V is TRBV20-1 and J is TRBJ2-1; 9 bases fit TRBD2. The germline gives CDR1 DFQATT, CDR2 SNEGSKA (reference sequence). The CDR3 covers 16 residues. Trimming at V came to 3 bases and at J to 7 bases, leaving 13 bases not matched to a gene. The CDR3 region is CSASGGLARRGNEQFF. The CDR3 nucleotides are TGCAGTGCTAGTGGCGGACTAGCGCGAAGGGGGAATGAGCAGTTCTTC.

This clone occurred once. V is TRBV28 and J is TRBJ2-3; the D gene could be TRBD1 or TRBD2 (5 bases each). The CDR3 has 15 residues. Germline assignment: CDR1 MDHEN and CDR2 SYDVKM. Trimming stripped 5 bases from V and 0 bases from J, with 12 bases between. The CDR3 coding sequence is TGTGCCAGCAGTCCCGGGGACCAGAGCACAGATACGCAGTATTTT. Its protein is CASSPGDQSTDTQYF.

The V gene is TRBV5-4, the J gene TRBJ2-1, with D possibly being TRBD1 (6 bases). The germline V gene has CDR1 SGHNT and CDR2 YYREEE (reference sequence). The CDR3 extends over 14 amino acids. Deletions cut 4 bases from V and 1 base from J, with 9 bases between. CDR3 amino acids: CASSQQGSYNEQFF. The CDR3 DNA is TGTGCCAGCAGCCAACAGGGTTCCTACAATGAGCAGTTCTTC.

This chain uses TRBV2 with TRBJ1-2; 9 bases map to TRBD1. This CDR3 spans 14 amino acids. The germline V gene has CDR1 SNHLY and CDR2 FYNNEI. Unmatched junction bases numbered 9, after V lost 0 bases and J lost 13 bases. This chain's CDR3 is CASSEARDRAVRTF. CDR3 DNA: TGTGCCAGCAGTGAAGCTCGGGACAGGGCGGTTCGCACCTTC. Full variable domain (remainder filled in from reference TRBV2 and TRBJ1-2): EPEVTQTPSHQVTQMGQEVILRCVPISNHLYFYWYRQILGQKVEFLVSFYNNEISEKSEIFDDQFSVERPDGSNFTLKIRSTKLEDSAMYFCASSEARDRAVRTFGSGTRLTVV.

The chain recombines TRBV5-5 with TRBJ1-2; D is unclear. The CDR3 is made up of 15 amino acids. The germline V and J ends were trimmed by 3 bases and 5 bases, with 17 bases remaining between them. Germline V gene lookup returns CDR1 SGHKS and CDR2 YYEKEE (reference sequence). Here the CDR3 reads CASSYSGIMGYGYTF. CDR3 coding DNA: TGTGCCAGCAGCTACAGCGGGATTATGGGGTATGGCTACACCTTC.

The chain uses TRBV5-3 and TRBJ2-7; 9 bases are a match to TRBD1. TRBV5-3 is identified as an open reading frame with a role that is uncertain. CDR3 length: 15 residues. Trimming took 0 bases from V and 4 from J; bases not matched to a gene: 5. The CDR3 DNA reads as TGTGCCAGAAGCTTGGGGGACAGGGATAATTACGAGCAGTACTTC. Translating it yields CARSLGDRDNYEQYF.

J is TRBJ1-3 and V is TRBV27, with 8 bases aligning to TRBD1. The CDR3 has 13 residues. With V trimmed by 6 bases and J by 4 bases, 2 bases remained unmatched. Germline lookup yields CDR1 MNHEY and CDR2 SMNVEV (reference sequence). CDR3 in amino acids: CASRGTGGNTIYF. The CDR3 DNA reads TGTGCCAGCAGAGGGACAGGAGGAAACACCATATATTTT.

This clone has a handful of counts. J is TRBJ2-7 and V is TRBV5-1; 12 bases are a match to TRBD1. Per germline, CDR1 SGHRS and CDR2 YFSETQ. The junction had 4 bases not matched to a gene; V was cut back by 7 bases and J by 5 bases. The CDR3 totals 13 residues. Here the CDR3 DNA reads TGCGCCAGCCGATGGGACAGGGGGCACGAGCAGTACTTC. Its protein is CASRWDRGHEQYF.

V and J are TRBV5-1 and TRBJ2-1, with a possible D match to TRBD1 (6 bases). V shed 5 bases and J shed 1 base, with 13 bases lying between them. CDR1 and CDR2 from the germline V gene are SGHRS and YFSETQ. The CDR3 loop spans 15 amino acids. This CDR3 reads CASSDRTDSYNEQFF. CDR3 bases: TGCGCCAGCAGTGATCGGACAGATTCCTACAATGAGCAGTTCTTC.

This rearrangement joins TRBV7-8 to TRBJ2-3; 11 nucleotides match TRBD2. CDR3 length: 13 residues. Germline trimming cut 8 bases from V and 6 bases from J; bases unmatched to any gene: 4. The germline V gene encodes CDR1 SGHVS and CDR2 FQNEAQ. The CDR3 DNA reads TGTGCCAGCCGACTAGCGGGAACCGATACGCAGTATTTT. This sequence encodes CASRLAGTDTQYF. Using reference TRBV7-8 and TRBJ2-3 for the parts outside the CDR3, the full variable domain is GAGVSQSPRYKVAKRGQDVALRCDPISGHVSLFWYQQALGQGPEFLTYFQNEAQLDKSGLPSDRFFAERPEGSVSTLKIQRTQQEDSAVYLCASRLAGTDTQYFGPGTRLTVL.

This clone came up once. The chain recombines TRBV5-1 with TRBJ1-6; tentative D call: TRBD1 (5 bases). The CDR3 length is 12 residues. CDR1 SGHRS and CDR2 YFSETQ come from the germline V gene. V lost 2 bases, J lost 12 bases, and 9 bases lay in between. In DNA, the CDR3 is TGCGCCAGCAGCTTCCCCAGGGAACCCCTCCACTTT. Its protein product is CASSFPREPLHF.